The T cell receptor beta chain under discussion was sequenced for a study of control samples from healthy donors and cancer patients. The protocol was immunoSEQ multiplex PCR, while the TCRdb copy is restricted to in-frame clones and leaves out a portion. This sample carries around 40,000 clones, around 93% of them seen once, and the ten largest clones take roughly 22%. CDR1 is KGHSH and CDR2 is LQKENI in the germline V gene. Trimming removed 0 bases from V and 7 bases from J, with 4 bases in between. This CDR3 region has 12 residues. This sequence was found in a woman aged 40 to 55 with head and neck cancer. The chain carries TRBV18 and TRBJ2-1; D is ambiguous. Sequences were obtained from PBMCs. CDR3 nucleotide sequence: TGTGCCAGCTCACCACCGGGGAATGAGCAGTTCTTC. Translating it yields CASSPPGNEQFF.